This T cell receptor (beta chain) came from a study of T cells in Graves' hyperthyroidism and ophthalmopathy. Study-wide findings and caveats: Model output signaled ophthalmopathy a median approximately 6 months ahead of onset.

This clonotype was recorded many times. The target antigen is unknown. Regions amplified from RNA transcripts were the TCR beta CDR3 regions. An initial round of RT-PCR targeting the TCR CDR3 relied on the HTBI primer set. TCRdb re-called the multiplex PCR reads through MiXCR, storing one row per CDR3 protein. The sample has roughly 580,000 distinct CDR3 sequences, about 15% seen once. Trimming took off 7 bases at V and 1 base at J, with 13 bases between the two ends. CDR3 length equals 14 residues. CDR1 is ENHRY, CDR2 SYGVKD, per germline. What was sequenced was blood. The chain combines TRBV10-3 with TRBJ1-2, with no clear D. The origin of this receptor is a woman younger than 45 with Graves' hyperthyroidism that later progressed to Graves' ophthalmopathy. The CDR3 region has the DNA TGTGCCATCAAGTCAGCAGCTTTTAACTATGGCTACACCTTC. It encodes CAIKSAAFNYGYTF.